The 2 T cell receptor beta chains below come from one sample, sequenced in a study of sequential checkpoint blockade in melanoma. The treatment was: randomized to nivolumab then ipilimumab (arm A) or the reverse (arm B). Assay: immunoSEQ multiplex PCR; the TCRdb copy retains only in-frame clones and omits some. The table shows 4,000 or so clones, with roughly a fifth occurring only once. Specimen: tumor tissue (inferred from file names), collected from a patient given nivolumab and ipilimumab in sequence. These receptors came from a human donor with melanoma.

The rearrangement links TRBV5-1 to TRBJ1-2; D gene uncertain. This CDR3 spans 15 amino acids. Per the germline V gene, CDR1 is SGHRS and CDR2 is YFSETQ. Trimming removed 2 bases at V and 8 bases at J, with 19 bases between. The CDR3 region is CASSLEPPGWKGYTF. The CDR3 DNA reads TGCGCCAGCAGCTTAGAACCCCCAGGATGGAAAGGCTACACCTTC.

This chain links TRBV29-1 with TRBJ1-2; D remains ambiguous. This CDR3 has 12 amino acids. V was clipped by 2 bases and J by 5 bases, with 9 bases between them. Germline V gene lookup returns CDR1 SQVTM and CDR2 ANQGSEA. DNA of the CDR3: TGCAGCGTTGAAAACCTCGGTTATGGCTACACCTTC. Translation: CSVENLGYGYTF.